These 10 T cell receptor beta chains came from one sample sequenced in a study of identical twins. TCRdb called the 5' RACE reads again in MiXCR, with one record for every CDR3 protein. The repertoire holds 250,000 or so distinct CDR3 sequences, with about 7% as singletons. These same records also appear under a second study, on yellow fever vaccine responses in identical twins.

Sequenced material: memory (CD45RO+) T cells sorted from blood. The origin of the receptors is a woman between 18 and 29 years old in good health.

This clonotype was seen many times. The V gene is TRBV7-6, the J gene TRBJ2-2, with D maybe TRBD1 (5 bases). V was cut by 11 bases and J by 3 bases, with 22 bases left in between. This CDR3 is 16 amino acids long. Germline CDR1 is SGHVS and CDR2 is FNYEAQ. In DNA form, the CDR3 reads TGTGCCGGAAAGGGCGCGGCAGGGATCGACACCGGGGAGCTGTTTTTT. This sequence encodes CAGKGAAGIDTGELFF.

Many counts were recorded for this clonotype. The rearrangement uses TRBV29-1 and TRBJ2-3; TRBD2 matches 13 bases. The CDR3 extends over 18 amino acids. CDR1 SQVTM and CDR2 ANQGSEA come from the germline V gene. J gave up 3 bases and V 5 bases, and 14 bases lay outside the gene matches. The CDR3 region is CSVLTRLAGGFRTDTQYF. In DNA form, the CDR3 reads TGCAGCGTTCTAACAAGACTAGCGGGGGGATTCAGAACAGATACGCAGTATTTT.

This clonotype was detected a few times. V gene TRBV6-5 combines with J gene TRBJ2-2, with TRBD2 as a possible D gene (6 bases). The CDR3 covers 17 residues. The V and J ends lost 0 bases and 7 bases respectively, with 18 bases between them. The germline V gene has CDR1 MNHEY and CDR2 SVGAGI. CDR3 protein: CASSYSLWAGSGGELFF. For the CDR3, the DNA is TGTGCCAGCAGTTACTCCCTTTGGGCGGGGTCTGGCGGGGAGCTGTTTTTT.

About this clonotype itself: This clone may be a read error of a much larger clone one base away. The V call is TRBV12-3 or TRBV12-4, the J call TRBJ2-5; 15 nucleotides agree with TRBD2. The CDR3 totals 17 residues. Germline trimming cut 8 bases from V and 2 bases from J; bases unmatched to any gene: 9. The CDR3 is CASCPPGLAGGQETQYF. The CDR3 DNA sequence: TGTGCCAGCTGTCCTCCGGGACTAGCGGGGGGACAAGAGACCCAGTACTTC.

Ten or more counts support this clonotype. The V call is TRBV3-1, the J call TRBJ1-1; D ambiguous. The ends were cut back, 0 bases at V and 0 bases at J, with 11 bases in the middle. The length of the CDR3 is 16 residues. Germline values: CDR1 LGHDT, CDR2 YNNKEL (reference sequence). The CDR3 nucleotides read TGTGCCAGCAGCCAAGATACTCTGGGGATGAACACTGAAGCTTTCTTT. Amino acids: CASSQDTLGMNTEAFF.

This clonotype occurred a few times. The chain carries TRBV7-9 and TRBJ2-7; D unclear. V was shortened by 3 bases and J by 3 bases, with 6 bases between the two germline ends. This CDR3 region has 12 residues. CDR1 is SEHNR and CDR2 is FQNEAQ in the germline V gene (reference sequence). The CDR3 DNA follows: TGTGCCAGCAGCTTGGCTGACTACGAGCAGTACTTC. Its translation is CASSLADYEQYF. Drawing the rest from reference TRBV7-9 and TRBJ2-7, the complete variable domain is DTGVSQNPRHKITKRGQNVTFRCDPISEHNRLYWYRQTLGQGPEFLTYFQNEAQLEKSRLLSDRFSAERPKGSFSTLEIQRTEQGDSAMYLCASSLADYEQYFGPGTRLTVT.

In this sample, this clonotype turned up many times. The chain is built from TRBV10-2 and TRBJ2-1, with D perhaps matching TRBD2 (5 bases). V was clipped by 3 bases and J by 0 bases, with 9 bases between them. This CDR3 contains 15 residues. CDR1 is WSHSY, CDR2 SAAADI, per germline. CDR3 nucleotide sequence: TGCGCCAGCAGTGACTCGGGATACTCCTACAATGAGCAGTTCTTC. Amino acid sequence: CASSDSGYSYNEQFF.

This clonotype has ten or more counts. This chain connects TRBV3-1 to TRBJ2-3; possibly TRBD2 for D (6 bases). V dropped 0 bases and J dropped 4 bases, with 8 bases sitting between them. CDR1 and CDR2 (germline): LGHDT, YNNKEL (reference sequence). The CDR3 is 14 amino acids. Here the CDR3 DNA reads TGTGCCAGCAGCCAAGAAGGAGGGTCAGATACGCAGTATTTT. Translating gives CASSQEGGSDTQYF.

This clonotype was counted between two and nine times. The chain combines TRBV12-3 or TRBV12-4 with TRBJ1-5; D gene uncertain. There are 14 residues in the CDR3. The V gene lost 0 bases and the J gene lost 6 bases, with 9 bases spanning the gap. CDR3 loop: CASSLAFISQPQHF. In DNA, the CDR3 is TGTGCCAGCAGTTTAGCCTTTATCAGTCAGCCCCAGCATTTT.

This clonotype was seen only a few times. The CDR3 protein is CSAVGQGVAYEQYF. Here the CDR3 DNA reads TGCAGCGCCGTAGGGCAGGGGGTGGCCTACGAGCAGTACTTC. This chain uses TRBV29-1 with TRBJ2-7, with 7 nucleotides matching TRBD1. Looked up from germline, CDR1 is SQVTM and CDR2 is ANQGSEA. The trim removed 7 bases at V and 2 bases at J, leaving 11 bases unmatched. The CDR3 consists of 14 residues.